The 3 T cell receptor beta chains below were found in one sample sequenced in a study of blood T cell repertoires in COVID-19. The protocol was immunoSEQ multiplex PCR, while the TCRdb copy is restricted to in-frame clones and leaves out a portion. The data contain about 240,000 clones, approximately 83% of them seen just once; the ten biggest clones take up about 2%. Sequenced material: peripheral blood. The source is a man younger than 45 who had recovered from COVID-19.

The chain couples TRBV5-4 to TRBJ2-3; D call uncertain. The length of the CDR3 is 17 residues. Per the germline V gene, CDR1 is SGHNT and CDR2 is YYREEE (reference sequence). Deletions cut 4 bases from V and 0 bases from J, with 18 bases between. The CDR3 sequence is CASSRGGLATSTDTQYF. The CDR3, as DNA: TGTGCCAGCAGCCGAGGCGGTCTGGCGACCAGCACAGATACGCAGTATTTT.

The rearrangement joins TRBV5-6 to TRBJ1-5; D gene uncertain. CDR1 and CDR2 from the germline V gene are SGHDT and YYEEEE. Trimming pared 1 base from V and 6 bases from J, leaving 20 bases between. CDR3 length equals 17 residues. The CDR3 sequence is CASSLICLGFSGQPQHF. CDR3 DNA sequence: TGTGCCAGCAGCTTGATTTGTCTCGGTTTTTCTGGTCAGCCCCAGCATTTT.

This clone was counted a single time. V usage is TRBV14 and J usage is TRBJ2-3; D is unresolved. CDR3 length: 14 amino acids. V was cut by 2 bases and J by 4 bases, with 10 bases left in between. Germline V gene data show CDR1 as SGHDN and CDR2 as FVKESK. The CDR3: CASSQTRWSDTQYF. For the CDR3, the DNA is TGTGCCAGCAGCCAAACACGATGGTCAGATACGCAGTATTTT.